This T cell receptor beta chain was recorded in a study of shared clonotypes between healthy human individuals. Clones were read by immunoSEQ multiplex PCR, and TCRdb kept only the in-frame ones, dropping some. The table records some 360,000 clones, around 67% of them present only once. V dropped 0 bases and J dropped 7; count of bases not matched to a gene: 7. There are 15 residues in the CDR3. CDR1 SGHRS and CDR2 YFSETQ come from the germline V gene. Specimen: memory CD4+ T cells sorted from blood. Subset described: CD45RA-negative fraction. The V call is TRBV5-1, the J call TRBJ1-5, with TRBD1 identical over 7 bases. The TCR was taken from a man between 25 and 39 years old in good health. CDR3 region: CASSLGVTGEQPQHF. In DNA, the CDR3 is TGCGCCAGCAGCTTGGGGGTTACAGGGGAACAGCCCCAGCATTTT. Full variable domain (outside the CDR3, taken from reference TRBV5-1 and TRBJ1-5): KAGVTQTPRYLIKTRGQQVTLSCSPISGHRSVSWYQQTPGQGLQFLFEYFSETQRNKGNFPGRFSGRQFSNSRSEMNVSTLELGDSALYLCASSLGVTGEQPQHFGDGTRLSIL.